The TCR beta chain under discussion was sequenced for a study of T cells in Graves' hyperthyroidism and ophthalmopathy. Turning to the study itself: Before treatment of any kind, peripheral blood was taken at initial diagnosis. Overall study findings and caveats: Model-based prediction identified ophthalmopathy a median roughly 5.9 months prior to its onset.

It was RNA transcripts that yielded the amplified TCR beta CDR3 regions. HTBI primers were used for first-round RT-PCR of the TCR CDR3. One entry per CDR3 protein results from TCRdb running MiXCR on the multiplex PCR reads. The data contain roughly 740,000 distinct CDR3 sequences, 16% of them singletons. From approximately 9.1 ml of fresh peripheral blood, PBMCs were isolated. Only a few counts were recorded for this clonotype. What it binds is not known. Looked up from germline, CDR1 is MDHEN and CDR2 is SYDVKM. Between the trimmed V and J ends, which lost 3 bases and 0 bases, there was a span of 6 bases. The CDR3 is 13 amino acids.

Sequencing was carried out using blood. This receptor was identified in a man aged 18 to 30 with Graves' hyperthyroidism. The rearrangement links TRBV28 to TRBJ2-7; D is uncertain. Here the CDR3 reads CASSLWASYEQYF. The CDR3 DNA is TGTGCCAGCAGTTTGTGGGCCTCCTACGAGCAGTACTTC.